This T cell receptor (beta chain) was identified in a study of cytomegalovirus exposure and HLA in healthy donors. With regard to this clone: Its matching antigen is unknown.

Vbeta (60) and Jbeta (13) primers were used in the PCR. Authors' analysis steps: A later analysis tallied roughly 77 million unique TCR beta chains, around 11 million of them shared. This table comes from immunoSEQ multiplex PCR, and its TCRdb copy is limited to in-frame clones, with some not included. V, J and clone size are those of that table, while D and trimming were read from the DNA. Of 100,000 or so clones listed, roughly 76% are singletons. Study-wide results and caveats: Differences between HLA loci emerged in a later analysis of TCR association rates, with DRB1 most and HLA-C fewest.

The CDR3 length is 14 residues. Germline lookup yields CDR1 SGHRS and CDR2 YFSETQ. Germline trimming cut 5 bases from V and 8 bases from J; bases unmatched to any gene: 8. Sequencing input: PBMCs. The sequence was obtained from a woman aged 35 to 49 in good health and CMV-seropositive. The chain has TRBV5-1 and TRBJ1-4; 8 bases agree with TRBD1. DNA for the CDR3: TGCGCCAGCAGTTCGACAGGGGTAAGGGAAAAACTGTTTTTT. As protein: CASSSTGVREKLFF.